The source of this T cell receptor (beta chain) is a study of cytomegalovirus exposure and HLA in healthy donors. This clone was detected only a few times. Its antigen is not identified. The CDR3 contains 13 residues. V shed 5 bases, J shed 8 bases, and the junction held 7 bases outside the gene matches. Germline CDR1 MNHEY, CDR2 SVGAGI. General observations from the study: V- and J-gene trimming of TCR beta was linked (in a later analysis) to a missense DCLRE1C variant. Per a later analysis, 15,000 to 20,000 TCR beta sequences showed association with HLA alleles at 0.05 false discovery rate. Later analysis suggested most CMV-associated TCR beta chains were HLA-restricted. For cytomegalovirus status, the classifier reportedly gave diagnoses with high specificity and sensitivity.

The PCR employed 60 Vbeta primers together with 13 Jbeta primers. Produced via immunoSEQ multiplex PCR; TCRdb's table is partial and in-frame only. The data hold around 200,000 clones, with 60% to 80% observed a single time. The sample consisted of PBMCs. The origin of this receptor is a woman aged 25 to 45 in good health and CMV-seropositive. V gene TRBV6-5 combines with J gene TRBJ2-7, with TRBD1 identical over 9 bases. CDR3 nucleotides: TGTGCCAGCAGTATTGGGACAGGGACTAAGCAGTACTTC. Encoded protein: CASSIGTGTKQYF.